The 31 T cell receptor beta chains below all came from one sample that was sequenced in a study of blood T cell repertoires in COVID-19. Repertoires were generated with immunoSEQ multiplex PCR, while TCRdb's copy carries only in-frame clones and drops some. The table lists roughly 160,000 clones, just over 85% of them singletons. Specimen: peripheral blood. The receptors shown here come from a man aged 45 to 65 with active or convalescent COVID-19.

V is TRBV24-1 and J is TRBJ1-2; D is unresolved. CDR1 KGHDR and CDR2 SFDVKD come from the germline V gene. This CDR3 contains 12 residues. V was pared by 9 bases and J by 5 bases, with 12 bases between. CDR3 amino acids: CATSLRGYGYTF. CDR3 DNA sequence: TGTGCCACCTCCCTGCGGGGATATGGCTACACCTTC.

The gene calls are TRBV28 and TRBJ1-2, with 7 bases aligning to TRBD1. This CDR3 comprises 14 residues. Germline CDR1 reads MDHEN; CDR2 reads SYDVKM. V gave up 5 bases and J gave up 4 bases; unmatched junction bases: 7. The CDR3 here is CASSQGAGGYGYTF. The CDR3 DNA follows: TGTGCCAGCAGTCAAGGTGCAGGGGGCTATGGCTACACCTTC.

V is TRBV6-2 or TRBV6-3 and J is TRBJ1-1; the D gene is possibly TRBD1 (5 bases). V gave up 1 base and J gave up 0 bases, with 9 bases separating them. This CDR3 region has 15 residues. In germline, CDR1 is MNHEY, CDR2 SVGEGT. The CDR3 region is CASSYYAGMNTEAFF. As DNA, the CDR3 is TGTGCCAGCAGTTACTATGCAGGGATGAACACTGAAGCTTTCTTT.

The rearrangement links TRBV24-1 to TRBJ2-3, with 9 bases matching TRBD2. The CDR3 is made up of 17 amino acids. Germline CDR1 reads KGHDR; CDR2 reads SFDVKD. J was trimmed by 6 bases and V by 4 bases; bases with no gene match: 13. DNA for the CDR3: TGTGCCACCAGTGACCCCACCTGGCTAGCGGGGTGGGATACGCAGTATTTT. This sequence encodes CATSDPTWLAGWDTQYF.

The V call is TRBV6-2 or TRBV6-3, the J call TRBJ2-1, with TRBD2 matching over 7 bases. Germline V gene lookup returns CDR1 MNHEY and CDR2 SVGEGT. The CDR3 consists of 15 residues. Unmatched junction bases numbered 7, after V lost 2 bases and J lost 6 bases. The CDR3: CASSYPGLVFNEQFF. The CDR3, as DNA: TGTGCCAGCAGTTACCCCGGACTAGTCTTCAATGAGCAGTTCTTC.

J is TRBJ2-6 and V is TRBV5-1; a weak D match, TRBD1 (6 bases). From germline, CDR1 is SGHRS and CDR2 YFSETQ. Trimming left V 9 bases short and J 4 bases short, with 14 bases between. The CDR3 is made up of 14 amino acids. This CDR3 is CATTGSGGANVLTF. DNA of the CDR3: TGCGCCACCACAGGGTCCGGGGGGGCCAACGTCCTGACTTTC. The full variable domain, in which reference TRBV5-1 and TRBJ2-6 provide the parts outside the CDR3, is KAGVTQTPRYLIKTRGQQVTLSCSPISGHRSVSWYQQTPGQGLQFLFEYFSETQRNKGNFPGRFSGRQFSNSRSEMNVSTLELGDSALYLCATTGSGGANVLTFGAGSRLTVL.

This clone was seen repeatedly, ten times or more. This chain connects TRBV4-3 to TRBJ2-2; D gene unclear. Germline-derived CDR1 and CDR2 are LGHNA and YSLEER. Trimming shortened V by 0 bases and J by 6 bases, and 11 bases separated the two germline ends. The CDR3 extends over 15 amino acids. CDR3 bases: TGCGCCAGCAGCCAAGATTCCGGTCGGTCCGGGGAGCTGTTTTTT. Protein product: CASSQDSGRSGELFF.

V usage is TRBV7-9 and J usage is TRBJ2-7; 11 nucleotides line up with TRBD2. Germline loops: CDR1 SEHNR, CDR2 FQNEAQ (reference sequence). CDR3 length: 15 amino acids. V trimming: 5 bases; J trimming: 2 bases; junction bases outside the gene matches: 5. The CDR3: CASSPGLAGTYEQYF. In DNA, the CDR3 is TGTGCCAGCAGCCCTGGACTAGCGGGTACCTACGAGCAGTACTTC.

The chain carries TRBV5-1 and TRBJ2-1, with TRBD2 matching 13 bases. Per the germline V gene, CDR1 is SGHRS and CDR2 is YFSETQ. This CDR3 has 19 amino acids. J was trimmed by 1 base and V by 9 bases; bases with no gene match: 16. CDR3 sequence reads: CANIQPGLAGNQSYNEQFF. As DNA, the CDR3 is TGCGCCAACATACAGCCGGGACTAGCGGGAAACCAATCCTACAATGAGCAGTTCTTC.

This chain joins TRBV27 and TRBJ1-1, with 8 bases identical to TRBD1. Germline V CDR1 and CDR2: MNHEY, SMNVEV (reference sequence). The CDR3 loop spans 16 amino acids. V was pared by 2 bases and J by 1 base, with 6 bases of the junction left unmatched. The CDR3 loop is CASSLHQGAGNTEAFF. The CDR3 nucleotides are TGTGCCAGCAGTTTACACCAGGGGGCTGGGAACACTGAAGCTTTCTTT.

The chain employs TRBV6-4 and TRBJ1-2, with D possibly TRBD1 on 5 matching bases. Trimming shortened V by 4 bases and J by 7 bases, and 19 bases separated the two germline ends. Germline V gene data show CDR1 as MRHNA and CDR2 as SNTAGT. This CDR3 is 15 amino acids long. In nucleotides, the CDR3 is TGTGCCAGCAGTGTCGCGTTCCCAGGGCTCTCTGGCTACACCTTC. Translation: CASSVAFPGLSGYTF.

The rearrangement joins TRBV6-2 or TRBV6-3 to TRBJ2-1; maybe TRBD1 (5 bases). The CDR3 has 15 amino acids. Per the germline V gene, CDR1 is MNHEY and CDR2 is SVGEGT. V gave up 4 bases and J gave up 7 bases, with 17 bases separating them. In nucleotides, the CDR3 is TGTGCCAGCAGTTCCCCAGGGTTGGCAAGGAATGAGCAGTTCTTC. Translating gives CASSSPGLARNEQFF.

This rearrangement joins TRBV24-1 to TRBJ2-1; 7 positions match TRBD2. From germline, CDR1 is KGHDR and CDR2 SFDVKD. The J segment lost 1 base and the V segment lost 9 bases, leaving 8 bases of the junction unmatched. CDR3 length: 15 residues. As DNA, the CDR3 is TGTGCCACCGAATCTAGCGGCCCGTCCTACAATGAGCAGTTCTTC. Translated, it gives CATESSGPSYNEQFF.

The chain uses TRBV4-2 and TRBJ2-7, with a tentative D call TRBD2 (6 bases). Germline loops: CDR1 LGHNA, CDR2 YNFKEQ. V lost 4 bases and J 3 bases, leaving 19 bases between the germline ends. The CDR3 extends over 16 amino acids. The CDR3 DNA follows: TGTGCCAGCAGCCTTGCGGGAAGCTCGTCTGTCTACGAGCAGTACTTC. This translates into CASSLAGSSSVYEQYF.

The chain uses TRBV5-1 and TRBJ2-6, with 7 nucleotides matching TRBD1. The J segment lost 2 bases and the V segment lost 4 bases, leaving 3 bases of the junction unmatched. Germline V CDR1 and CDR2: SGHRS, YFSETQ. This CDR3 contains 15 residues. The CDR3, as DNA: TGCGCCAGCAGCCAAGGGGGCGCTGGGGCCAACGTCCTGACTTTC. As protein: CASSQGGAGANVLTF.

The chain links TRBV11-2 to TRBJ2-3, with D unresolved. CDR1 is SGHAT and CDR2 is FQNNGV in the germline V gene. V was pared by 3 bases and J by 4 bases, with 11 bases between. There are 14 residues in the CDR3. CDR3 in amino acids: CASSFLLSADTQYF. CDR3 in DNA: TGTGCCAGCAGCTTCCTTCTCTCGGCAGATACGCAGTATTTT.

This sequence joins TRBV6-4 and TRBJ2-3; 9 nucleotides line up with TRBD2. CDR1 MRHNA and CDR2 SNTAGT come from the germline V gene. This CDR3 has 14 amino acids. Germline trimming cut 4 bases from V and 1 base from J; bases unmatched to any gene: 0. CDR3 coding DNA: TGTGCCAGCAGTGTAGCGGGAGGCACAGATACGCAGTATTTT. Residues: CASSVAGGTDTQYF.

The J gene is TRBJ1-4, the V gene TRBV18, with a tentative D call TRBD1 (5 bases). The germline V gene encodes CDR1 KGHSH and CDR2 LQKENI. The V end lost 0 bases, the J end lost 7 bases, and 9 bases lay between the germline ends. The CDR3 has 14 amino acids. CDR3 nucleotides: TGTGCCAGCTCACCACCGGGAGGGACTGAAAAACTGTTTTTT. Protein product: CASSPPGGTEKLFF.

CDR3 in DNA: TGTGCCACCAAGGACAAAGTTTACAATGAGCAGTTCTTC. This codes for CATKDKVYNEQFF. This sequence joins TRBV24-1 and TRBJ2-1, with D possibly being TRBD1 (5 bases). Germline V gives CDR1 KGHDR, CDR2 SFDVKD. This CDR3 comprises 13 residues. The ends were cut back, 8 bases at V and 4 bases at J, with 11 bases in the middle.

This rearrangement joins TRBV6-4 to TRBJ2-7; a possible D gene is TRBD2 (6 bases). Per the germline V gene, CDR1 is MRHNA and CDR2 is SNTAGT. The germline V and J ends were trimmed by 6 bases and 0 bases, with 12 bases remaining between them. This CDR3 spans 14 amino acids. The CDR3 DNA reads as TGTGCCAGCAGCCCTGGGCGGGACTCCTACGAGCAGTACTTC. Amino acid sequence: CASSPGRDSYEQYF.

The CDR3 DNA reads as TGCGCCAGCAGTGAGTCGACAGGGGGTGAAGAGACCCAGTACTTC. It is translated as CASSESTGGEETQYF. J is TRBJ2-5 and V is TRBV10-1; 9 bases agree with TRBD1. Germline V gene sequence: CDR1 WNHNN, CDR2 SYGVQD (reference sequence). V shed 0 bases, J shed 3 bases, and the junction held 2 bases outside the gene matches. The CDR3 length is 15 residues.

This chain connects TRBV19 to TRBJ2-2; 7 nucleotides agree with TRBD1. Germline loops: CDR1 LNHDA, CDR2 SQIVND (reference sequence). J lost 7 bases, V lost 6 bases, and 8 bases had no gene match. The CDR3 length is 14 residues. Here the CDR3 reads CASSIGQAGGELFF. In DNA form, the CDR3 reads TGTGCCAGTAGCATCGGACAGGCCGGCGGGGAGCTGTTTTTT. Using reference TRBV19 and TRBJ2-2 for the parts outside the CDR3, the full variable domain is DGGITQSPKYLFRKEGQNVTLSCEQNLNHDAMYWYRQDPGQGLRLIYYSQIVNDFQKGDIAEGYSVSREKKESFPLTVTSAQKNPTAFYLCASSIGQAGGELFFGEGSRLTVL.

V and J are TRBV4-2 and TRBJ2-1; the match to TRBD2 covers 7 bases. The CDR3 runs 16 residues. The germline CDR1 and CDR2 sequences are LGHNA and YNFKEQ. J lost 5 bases, V lost 0 bases, and 7 bases had no gene match. CDR3: CASSQDGDYRDNEQFF. The CDR3 region has the DNA TGTGCCAGCAGCCAAGATGGGGACTACCGAGACAATGAGCAGTTCTTC.

This chain joins TRBV27 and TRBJ2-7, with D hard to call. V lost 6 bases and J lost 0, with 18 bases in between. From germline, CDR1 is MNHEY and CDR2 SMNVEV (reference sequence). The CDR3 is 16 amino acids. The CDR3 DNA reads as TGTGCCAGCAGCCCAGATACTACCGGAACCTCCTACGAGCAGTACTTC. Translated: CASSPDTTGTSYEQYF.

This chain links TRBV5-1 with TRBJ2-2; TRBD2 matches 9 bases. The V and J ends lost 4 bases and 7 bases, in that order; junction bases with no gene match: 8. The CDR3 totals 15 residues. The germline gives CDR1 SGHRS, CDR2 YFSETQ. The CDR3 loop is CASSRLAGNDGELFF. The CDR3 nucleotides are TGCGCCAGCAGCAGGCTAGCGGGAAACGACGGGGAGCTGTTTTTT.

This clone was seen a single time. The V gene is TRBV19, the J gene TRBJ2-2, with 9 bases lining up with TRBD1. The CDR3 extends over 17 amino acids. Germline trimming cut 3 bases from V and 4 bases from J; bases unmatched to any gene: 9. CDR1 and CDR2 from the germline V gene are LNHDA and SQIVND (reference sequence). CDR3 sequence reads: CASSIRVTGGVTGELFF. The CDR3, as DNA: TGTGCCAGTAGTATCAGGGTAACAGGGGGCGTCACCGGGGAGCTGTTTTTT. Drawing the rest from reference TRBV19 and TRBJ2-2, the complete variable domain is DGGITQSPKYLFRKEGQNVTLSCEQNLNHDAMYWYRQDPGQGLRLIYYSQIVNDFQKGDIAEGYSVSREKKESFPLTVTSAQKNPTAFYLCASSIRVTGGVTGELFFGEGSRLTVL.

The gene calls are TRBV4-3 and TRBJ2-1, with D maybe TRBD2 (6 bases). The CDR3 sequence is 16 residues long. CDR1 and CDR2 (germline): LGHNA, YSLEER. The germline V and J ends were trimmed by 1 base and 9 bases, with 19 bases remaining between them. The CDR3 loop is CASSQGPGGNVGEQFF. The CDR3, as DNA: TGCGCCAGCAGCCAAGGCCCAGGCGGGAACGTTGGTGAGCAGTTCTTC.

This chain uses TRBV5-5 with TRBJ2-7; D perhaps matches TRBD1 (6 bases). This CDR3 is built from 14 residues. V was pared by 0 bases and J by 2 bases, with 9 bases between. From germline, CDR1 is SGHKS and CDR2 YYEKEE (reference sequence). The CDR3 coding sequence is TGTGCCAGCAGCTTGGTCAGGGGTCCCTACGAGCAGTACTTC. It yields the protein CASSLVRGPYEQYF.

The chain is built from TRBV14 and TRBJ2-1, with 8 positions matching TRBD2. The germline CDR1 and CDR2 sequences are SGHDN and FVKESK. With V trimmed by 5 bases and J by 7 bases, 7 bases remained unmatched. This CDR3 region has 14 residues. CDR3 sequence (DNA): TGTGCCAGCAGCAGGGCGGGAGGTATGAATGAGCAGTTCTTC. Its protein product is CASSRAGGMNEQFF.

The chain is built from TRBV7-2 and TRBJ2-5, with TRBD2 matching over 7 bases. Germline V CDR1 and CDR2: SGHTA, FQGNSA. The CDR3 runs 14 residues. V gave up 5 bases and J gave up 1 base; unmatched junction bases: 4. CDR3 amino acids: CASSKSGIQETQYF. The CDR3 nucleotides are TGTGCCAGCAGCAAGAGCGGGATCCAAGAGACCCAGTACTTC. Looking up the rest from reference TRBV7-2 and TRBJ2-5 gives the full variable domain: GAGVSQSPSNKVTEKGKDVELRCDPISGHTALYWYRQSLGQGLEFLIYFQGNSAPDKSGLPSDRFSAERTGGSVSTLTIQRTQQEDSAVYLCASSKSGIQETQYFGPGTRLLVL.

V is TRBV7-7 and J is TRBJ2-2, with D possibly matching TRBD1 (6 bases). Per the germline V gene, CDR1 is SSHAT and CDR2 is FNYEAQ (reference sequence). This CDR3 is built from 13 residues. CDR3 in DNA: TGTGCTAGCCAATTATCAGGGGACGGGGAGCTGTTTTTT. Its protein product is CASQLSGDGELFF.